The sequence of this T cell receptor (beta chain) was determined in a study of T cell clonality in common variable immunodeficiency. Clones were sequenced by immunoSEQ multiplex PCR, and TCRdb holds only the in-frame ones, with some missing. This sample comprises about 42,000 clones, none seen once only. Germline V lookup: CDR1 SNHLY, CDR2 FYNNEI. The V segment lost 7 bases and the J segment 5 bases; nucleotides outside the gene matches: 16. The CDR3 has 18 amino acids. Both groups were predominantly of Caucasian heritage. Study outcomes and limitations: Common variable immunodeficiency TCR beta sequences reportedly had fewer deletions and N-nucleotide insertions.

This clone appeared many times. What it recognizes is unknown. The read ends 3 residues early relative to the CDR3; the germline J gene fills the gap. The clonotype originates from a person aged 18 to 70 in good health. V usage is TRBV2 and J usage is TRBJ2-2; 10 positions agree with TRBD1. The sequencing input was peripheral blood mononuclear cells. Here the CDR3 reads CASTGQGRRRAKTGELFF. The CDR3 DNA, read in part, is TGTGCCAGCACGGGACAGGGGCGGAGACGGGCTAAGACCGGGGAG.